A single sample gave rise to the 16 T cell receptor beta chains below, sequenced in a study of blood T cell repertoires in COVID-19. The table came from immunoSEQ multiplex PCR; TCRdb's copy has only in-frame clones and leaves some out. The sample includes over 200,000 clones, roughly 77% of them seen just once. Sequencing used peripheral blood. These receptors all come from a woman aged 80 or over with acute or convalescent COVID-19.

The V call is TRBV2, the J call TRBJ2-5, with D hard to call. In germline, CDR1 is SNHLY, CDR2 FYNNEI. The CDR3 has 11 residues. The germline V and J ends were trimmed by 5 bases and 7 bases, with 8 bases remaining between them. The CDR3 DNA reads TGTGCCAGCAGTCCGTCGGGGACCCAGTACTTC. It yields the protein CASSPSGTQYF.

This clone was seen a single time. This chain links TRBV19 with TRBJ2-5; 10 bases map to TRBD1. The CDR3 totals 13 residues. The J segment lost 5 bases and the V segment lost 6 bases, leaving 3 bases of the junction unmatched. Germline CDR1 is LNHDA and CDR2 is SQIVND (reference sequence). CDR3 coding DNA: TGTGCCAGTAGAGACAGGGGGCTGGAGACCCAGTACTTC. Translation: CASRDRGLETQYF.

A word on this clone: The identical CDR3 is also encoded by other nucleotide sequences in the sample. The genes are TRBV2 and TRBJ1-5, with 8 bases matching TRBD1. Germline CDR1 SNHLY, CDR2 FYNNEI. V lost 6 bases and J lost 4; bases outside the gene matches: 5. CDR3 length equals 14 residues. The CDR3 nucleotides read TGTGCCAGCAGCTTTGGACAGGGAAATCAGCCCCAGCATTTT. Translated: CASSFGQGNQPQHF.

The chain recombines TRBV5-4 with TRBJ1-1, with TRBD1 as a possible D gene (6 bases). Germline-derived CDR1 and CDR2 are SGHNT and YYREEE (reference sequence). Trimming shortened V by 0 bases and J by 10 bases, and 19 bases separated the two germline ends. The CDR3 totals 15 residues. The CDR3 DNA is TGTGCCAGCAGCTTGGGAGTGGGGGGGGCAGGAGGAGCTTTCTTT. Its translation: CASSLGVGGAGGAFF.

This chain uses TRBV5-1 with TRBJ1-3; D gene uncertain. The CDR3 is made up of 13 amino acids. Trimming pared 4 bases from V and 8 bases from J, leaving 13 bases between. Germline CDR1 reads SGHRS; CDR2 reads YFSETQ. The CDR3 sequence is CASSPPRKYTIYF. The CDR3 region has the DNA TGCGCCAGCAGCCCCCCGAGGAAGTACACCATATATTTT.

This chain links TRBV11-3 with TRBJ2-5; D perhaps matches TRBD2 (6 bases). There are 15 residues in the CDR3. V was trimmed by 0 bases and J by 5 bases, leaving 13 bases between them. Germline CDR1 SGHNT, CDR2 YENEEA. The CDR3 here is CASSLEGGVGETQYF. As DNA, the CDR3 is TGTGCCAGCAGCTTAGAAGGCGGGGTCGGGGAGACCCAGTACTTC.

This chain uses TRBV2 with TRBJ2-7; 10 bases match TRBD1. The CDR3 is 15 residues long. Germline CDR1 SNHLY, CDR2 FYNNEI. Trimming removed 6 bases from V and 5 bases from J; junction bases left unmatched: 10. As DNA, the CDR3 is TGTGCCAGCAGGGCCCAGGGACAGGGGATAAACGAGCAGTACTTC. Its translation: CASRAQGQGINEQYF.

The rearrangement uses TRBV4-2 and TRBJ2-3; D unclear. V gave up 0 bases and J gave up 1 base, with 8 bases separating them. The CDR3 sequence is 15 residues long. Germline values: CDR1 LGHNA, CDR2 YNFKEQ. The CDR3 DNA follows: TGTGCCAGCAGCCAAGATCTCGGAGGCACAGATACGCAGTATTTT. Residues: CASSQDLGGTDTQYF.

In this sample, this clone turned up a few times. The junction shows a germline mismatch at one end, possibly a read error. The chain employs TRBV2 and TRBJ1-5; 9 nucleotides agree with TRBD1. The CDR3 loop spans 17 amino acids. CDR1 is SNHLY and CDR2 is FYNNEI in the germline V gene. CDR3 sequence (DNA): TGTGCCAGCAGGGAAGACAGGGGGTTCTCTCCGGGTCGGCCCCAGCATTTT. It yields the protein CASREDRGFSPGRPQHF.

The CDR3 DNA reads TGCAGCGTCCACTACGCAAGCAACGCCGGGGAGCTGTTTTTT. It is translated as CSVHYASNAGELFF. The chain recombines TRBV29-1 with TRBJ2-2, with D unresolved. Trimming left V 6 bases short and J 6 bases short, with 17 bases between. The CDR3 sequence is 14 residues long. The germline V gene has CDR1 SQVTM and CDR2 ANQGSEA.

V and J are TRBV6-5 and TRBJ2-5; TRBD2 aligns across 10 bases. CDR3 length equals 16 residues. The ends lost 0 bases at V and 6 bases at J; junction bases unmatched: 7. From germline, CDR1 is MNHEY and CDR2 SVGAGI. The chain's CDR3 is CASSYSSGGALKTQYF. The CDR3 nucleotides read TGTGCCAGCAGTTACTCGAGCGGGGGGGCCTTGAAGACCCAGTACTTC.

The DNA for the CDR3 is TGTGCCAGCAACCCGGGACAGGGAGGGGACACTGAAGCTTTCTTT. Amino acid sequence: CASNPGQGGDTEAFF. The chain joins TRBV6-5 to TRBJ1-1; 9 positions match TRBD1. CDR1 MNHEY and CDR2 SVGAGI come from the germline V gene. The ends lost 7 bases at V and 3 bases at J; junction bases unmatched: 9. This CDR3 region has 15 residues.

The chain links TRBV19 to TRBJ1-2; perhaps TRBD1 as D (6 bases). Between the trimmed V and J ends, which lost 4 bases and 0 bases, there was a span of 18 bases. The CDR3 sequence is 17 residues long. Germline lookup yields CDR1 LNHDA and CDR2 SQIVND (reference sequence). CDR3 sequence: CASSRGQGSPANYGYTF. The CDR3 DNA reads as TGTGCCAGTAGTAGGGGACAAGGATCCCCCGCTAACTATGGCTACACCTTC.

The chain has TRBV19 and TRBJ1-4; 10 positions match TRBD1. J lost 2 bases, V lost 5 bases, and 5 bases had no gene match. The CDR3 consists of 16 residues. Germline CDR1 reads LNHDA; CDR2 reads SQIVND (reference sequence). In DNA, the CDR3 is TGTGCCAGTAGTCCGGGACAGGGGACCACTAATGAAAAACTGTTTTTT. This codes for CASSPGQGTTNEKLFF.

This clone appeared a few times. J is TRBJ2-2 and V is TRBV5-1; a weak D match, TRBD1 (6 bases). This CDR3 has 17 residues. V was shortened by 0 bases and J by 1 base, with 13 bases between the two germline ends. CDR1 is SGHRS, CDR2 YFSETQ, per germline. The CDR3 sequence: CASSLDRVQMNTGELFF. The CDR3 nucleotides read TGCGCCAGCAGCTTGGACAGGGTTCAGATGAACACCGGGGAGCTGTTTTTT.

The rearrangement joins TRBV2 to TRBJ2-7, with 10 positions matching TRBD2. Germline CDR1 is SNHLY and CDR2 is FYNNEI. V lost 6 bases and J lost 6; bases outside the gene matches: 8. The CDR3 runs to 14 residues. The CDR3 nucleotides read TGTGCCAGCAGCTTGGGACTAGCGATTCCCGAGCAGTACTTC. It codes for CASSLGLAIPEQYF.